Presented here are 4 T cell receptor beta chains from one specimen sequenced in a study of blood T cell repertoires in COVID-19 (dated by TCRdb to 2019 to 2021). Library preparation employed the immunoSEQ multiplex PCR assay. This immuneACCESS table, as held by TCRdb, lists in-frame sequences with V and J called but not all clones. Of the missing ones, under half trace to an unresolved V gene in checked studies; the others have no known cause. This sample gives about 160,000 clones in total; 70% to 90% of them show up just once. Of the sample, about 3.5% is held by the ten largest clones. The sample consisted of peripheral blood. The source of these receptors is an older man with acute or convalescent COVID-19.

As for this clone: The sample carries other DNA sequences with the same CDR3. The CDR3 sequence: CSVERGIGYNEQFF. The CDR3 DNA follows: TGCAGCGTTGAACGCGGGATCGGCTACAATGAGCAGTTCTTC. J is TRBJ2-1 and V is TRBV29-1; a possible D gene is TRBD2 (6 bases). Trimming took 2 bases from V and 3 from J, leaving 11 bases between them. This CDR3 spans 14 amino acids. CDR1 and CDR2 (germline): SQVTM, ANQGSEA.

The chain carries TRBV14 and TRBJ2-5; weak D call: TRBD1 (5 bases). Trimming shortened V by 1 base and J by 3 bases, and 9 bases separated the two germline ends. Per germline, CDR1 SGHDN and CDR2 FVKESK. The CDR3 is made up of 14 amino acids. The CDR3 DNA reads as TGTGCCAGCAGCCAAGTTATGACAGAAGAGACCCAGTACTTC. As protein: CASSQVMTEETQYF.

The V gene is TRBV6-5, the J gene TRBJ1-4; maybe TRBD1 (5 bases). Germline V lookup: CDR1 MNHEY, CDR2 SVGAGI. V was cut by 5 bases and J by 4 bases, with 14 bases left in between. The CDR3 has 15 residues. The DNA for the CDR3 is TGTGCCAGCAGTCTACAACAGGAAAATAATGAAAAACTGTTTTTT. It encodes CASSLQQENNEKLFF.

The chain links TRBV6-2 or TRBV6-3 to TRBJ2-1; D gene unclear. Between the trimmed V and J ends, which lost 0 bases and 9 bases, there was a span of 15 bases. Per germline, CDR1 MNHEY and CDR2 SVGEGT. The CDR3 is made up of 15 amino acids. The CDR3 sequence is CASSYSRGPVAEQFF. DNA of the CDR3: TGTGCCAGCAGTTACTCGCGCGGTCCGGTGGCTGAGCAGTTCTTC.